The T cell receptor (beta chain) under discussion was sequenced for a study of blood T cell repertoires in COVID-19. For the study at large: COVID-19 samples collected from the United States, Italy and Spain covered acute and convalescent phases. The cDNA or gDNA used as material had been derived from T cells, B-cell-depleted T cells, or PBMCs.

In the source study's methods: Amplified reference gene primers provided the basis for estimating nucleated cell counts. The repertoire was sequenced with immunoSEQ multiplex PCR; TCRdb's copy has only in-frame clones and lacks some. V, J and clone size were drawn from that table, and D and trimming were deduced from the DNA. Of around 160,000 clones listed, over 75% are singletons. The CDR3 covers 13 residues. CDR1 and CDR2 (germline): MNHEY, SVGAGI. Patients of the Seattle cohort, enrolled during active infection, were followed longitudinally. V usage is TRBV6-5 and J usage is TRBJ2-3; maybe TRBD2 (6 bases). Sequenced input: peripheral blood. This receptor was taken from a woman aged 55-75 years with COVID-19, enrolled during active disease. CDR3 in amino acids: CAGGPSPTDTQYF. Here the CDR3 DNA reads TGTGCGGGGGGACCCTCCCCCACAGATACGCAGTATTTT.